A selection of T cell receptor beta chains follows, all from one sample in a study of T cell clones after liver transplantation. Profiling relied on immunoSEQ multiplex PCR, and the TCRdb table lists in-frame clones only, not all of them. The sample carries approximately 72,000 clones, 90% recorded once. The sample was CD4+ T cells from blood, taken before liver transplant. All receptors derive from a human donor who received a liver transplant. Each CDR3 is given with its conserved first and last residue. The D gene is left open where the match is weak. A row's size may be missing; if present it is once, few, many or a size class.

D gene: NA; J gene: TRBJ2-7; clone size: NA; V gene: TRBV29-1; CDR3 protein: CSVMGYEQYF; CDR3 DNA: TGCAGCGTTATGGGTTACGAGCAGTACTTC
D gene: TRBD1; J gene: TRBJ2-2; clone size: once; V gene: TRBV2; CDR3 protein: CASSEFQGAGELFF; CDR3 DNA: TGTGCCAGCAGTGAATTTCAGGGGGCCGGGGAGCTGTTTTTT
D gene: NA; J gene: TRBJ1-5; clone size: NA; V gene: TRBV7-2; CDR3 protein: CASSLARNNQPQHF; CDR3 DNA: TGTGCCAGCAGCTTAGCACGGAACAATCAGCCCCAGCATTTT
D gene: NA; J gene: TRBJ2-7; clone size: NA; V gene: TRBV11-3; CDR3 protein: CASSFPGGNEQYF; CDR3 DNA: TGTGCCAGCAGCTTTCCGGGCGGGAACGAGCAGTACTTC
D gene: NA; J gene: TRBJ1-2; clone size: NA; V gene: TRBV4-1; CDR3 protein: CASSQGSRARPFYGYTF; CDR3 DNA: TGCGCCAGCAGCCAAGGCAGTCGGGCCCGCCCTTTCTATGGCTACACCTTC
D gene: NA; J gene: TRBJ2-2; clone size: NA; V gene: TRBV5-1; CDR3 protein: CASSVSVGETGELFF; CDR3 DNA: TGCGCCAGCAGCGTTTCCGTCGGGGAGACCGGGGAGCTGTTTTTT
D gene: NA; J gene: TRBJ1-1; clone size: few; V gene: TRBV28; CDR3 protein: CASILEGNTEAFF; CDR3 DNA: TGTGCCAGTATTTTAGAGGGGAACACTGAAGCTTTCTTT
D gene: NA; J gene: TRBJ1-4; clone size: medium-sized; V gene: TRBV14; CDR3 protein: CASSPDMRRPEKLFF; CDR3 DNA: TGTGCCAGCAGCCCGGACATGCGAAGACCTGAAAAACTGTTTTTT
D gene: TRBD1; J gene: TRBJ1-6; clone size: NA; V gene: TRBV2; CDR3 protein: CASCGQGPSNSPLHF; CDR3 DNA: TGTGCCAGCTGCGGACAGGGCCCTAGTAATTCACCCCTCCACTTT
D gene: TRBD2; J gene: TRBJ2-1; clone size: NA; V gene: TRBV7-6; CDR3 protein: CASSLVTSGRAQYNEQFF; CDR3 DNA: TGTGCCAGCAGCTTAGTGACTAGCGGGAGGGCCCAATACAATGAGCAGTTCTTC
D gene: NA; J gene: TRBJ2-7; clone size: NA; V gene: TRBV6-5; CDR3 protein: CASSYAGRSSYEQYF; CDR3 DNA: TGTGCCAGCAGTTACGCGGGACGGAGCTCCTACGAGCAGTACTTC
D gene: TRBD2; J gene: TRBJ2-3; clone size: NA; V gene: TRBV11-3; CDR3 protein: CASSYRLAGTPDTQYF; CDR3 DNA: TGTGCCAGCAGCTACCGACTAGCGGGTACCCCAGATACGCAGTATTTT
D gene: NA; J gene: TRBJ2-7; clone size: NA; V gene: TRBV5-5; CDR3 protein: CASSQPGLESYEQYF; CDR3 DNA: TGTGCCAGCAGCCAGCCTGGGCTGGAATCCTACGAGCAGTACTTC
D gene: NA; J gene: TRBJ1-2; clone size: medium-sized; V gene: TRBV11-2; CDR3 protein: CASSLDSYGYTF; CDR3 DNA: TGTGCCAGCAGCTTAGACAGCTATGGCTACACCTTC
D gene: NA; J gene: TRBJ2-2; clone size: NA; V gene: TRBV29-1; CDR3 protein: CSAQDFSPGELFF; CDR3 DNA: TGCAGCGCCCAAGACTTCTCCCCCGGGGAGCTGTTTTTT
D gene: TRBD1; J gene: TRBJ2-7; clone size: NA; V gene: TRBV5-4; CDR3 protein: CASSLSGQGAHEQYF; CDR3 DNA: TGTGCCAGCAGCTTGAGTGGACAGGGGGCCCACGAGCAGTACTTC
D gene: NA; J gene: TRBJ2-3; clone size: NA; V gene: TRBV5-6; CDR3 protein: CASSSGPRDTQYF; CDR3 DNA: TGTGCCAGCAGCTCGGGACCGCGGGATACGCAGTATTTT
D gene: TRBD2; J gene: TRBJ2-1; clone size: NA; V gene: TRBV5-1; CDR3 protein: CASSASGNRNEQFF; CDR3 DNA: TGCGCCAGCAGCGCCAGCGGGAATCGCAATGAGCAGTTCTTC
D gene: NA; J gene: TRBJ1-1; clone size: NA; V gene: TRBV5-4; CDR3 protein: CASSLAGWGTEAFF; CDR3 DNA: TGTGCCAGCAGCTTGGCCGGTTGGGGGACTGAAGCTTTCTTT
D gene: TRBD1; J gene: TRBJ1-2; clone size: NA; V gene: TRBV7-2; CDR3 protein: CASSLGTGVSVGYTF; CDR3 DNA: TGTGCCAGCAGCTTAGGGACAGGGGTGTCGGTCGGCTACACCTTC
D gene: NA; J gene: TRBJ1-2; clone size: NA; V gene: TRBV9; CDR3 protein: CASSPTNNGVGYTF; CDR3 DNA: TGTGCCAGCAGCCCGACGAATAACGGAGTTGGCTACACCTTC
D gene: NA; J gene: TRBJ2-1; clone size: NA; V gene: TRBV9; CDR3 protein: CASSDMGQREQFF; CDR3 DNA: TGTGCCAGCAGCGACATGGGGCAGCGGGAGCAGTTCTTC
D gene: NA; J gene: TRBJ2-3; clone size: NA; V gene: TRBV6-1; CDR3 protein: CASSEGRVAVNTQYF; CDR3 DNA: TGTGCCAGCAGTGAGGGCAGGGTGGCGGTAAATACGCAGTATTTT
D gene: NA; J gene: TRBJ2-1; clone size: NA; V gene: TRBV20-1; CDR3 protein: CSARRATEQFF; CDR3 DNA: TGCAGTGCTAGGCGAGCGACTGAGCAGTTCTTC
D gene: NA; J gene: TRBJ2-3; clone size: NA; V gene: TRBV7-2; CDR3 protein: CASSLESHLATLSTDTQYF; CDR3 DNA: TGTGCCAGCAGCTTAGAGTCTCATCTAGCCACCCTTAGCACAGATACGCAGTATTTT
D gene: TRBD2; J gene: TRBJ2-1; clone size: NA; V gene: TRBV30; CDR3 protein: CAWSVASGISYNEQFF; CDR3 DNA: TGTGCCTGGAGTGTAGCTAGCGGTATATCCTACAATGAGCAGTTCTTC
D gene: NA; J gene: TRBJ2-1; clone size: NA; V gene: TRBV25-1; CDR3 protein: CASSVGRTYYNEQFF; CDR3 DNA: TGTGCCAGCAGTGTCGGACGGACCTACTACAATGAGCAGTTCTTC
D gene: NA; J gene: TRBJ1-1; clone size: NA; V gene: TRBV5-1; CDR3 protein: CASSGGAEGTEAFF; CDR3 DNA: TGCGCCAGCAGCGGAGGGGCGGAGGGCACTGAAGCTTTCTTT
D gene: TRBD2; J gene: TRBJ2-2; clone size: NA; V gene: TRBV5-1; CDR3 protein: CASSNGLGGGTGELFF; CDR3 DNA: TGCGCCAGCAGCAACGGACTAGGTGGTGGAACCGGGGAGCTGTTTTTT
D gene: TRBD2; J gene: TRBJ2-1; clone size: NA; V gene: TRBV29-1; CDR3 protein: CSAEAGNEQFF; CDR3 DNA: TGCAGCGCTGAAGCGGGAAATGAGCAGTTCTTC
D gene: NA; J gene: TRBJ2-5; clone size: NA; V gene: TRBV5-1; CDR3 protein: CASSLGGRGSLQETQYF; CDR3 DNA: TGCGCCAGCAGCTTGGGCGGCAGGGGATCGCTACAAGAGACCCAGTACTTC
D gene: NA; J gene: TRBJ1-1; clone size: once; V gene: TRBV6-5; CDR3 protein: CASSRGGTEAFF; CDR3 DNA: TGTGCCAGCAGTAGGGGGGGCACTGAAGCTTTCTTT
D gene: TRBD1; J gene: TRBJ1-4; clone size: NA; V gene: TRBV6-5; CDR3 protein: CASSRQGRNEKLFF; CDR3 DNA: TGTGCCAGCAGTCGACAGGGACGGAATGAAAAACTGTTTTTT
D gene: TRBD1; J gene: TRBJ1-2; clone size: once; V gene: TRBV11-3; CDR3 protein: CASSSQGTGGYTF; CDR3 DNA: TGTGCCAGCAGCTCACAGGGGACTGGCGGCTACACCTTC
D gene: TRBD1; J gene: TRBJ1-1; clone size: NA; V gene: TRBV6-5; CDR3 protein: CASSATGGRTEAFF; CDR3 DNA: TGTGCCAGCAGTGCGACAGGGGGCAGGACTGAAGCTTTCTTT
D gene: TRBD1; J gene: TRBJ2-1; clone size: once; V gene: TRBV7-9; CDR3 protein: CAIPRDRVNEQFF; CDR3 DNA: TGTGCCATCCCCCGGGACAGGGTCAATGAGCAGTTCTTC
D gene: TRBD1; J gene: TRBJ1-2; clone size: NA; V gene: TRBV10-3; CDR3 protein: CAISDQDRVYGYTF; CDR3 DNA: TGTGCCATCAGTGATCAGGACAGGGTGTATGGCTACACCTTC
D gene: NA; J gene: TRBJ2-2; clone size: NA; V gene: TRBV6-1; CDR3 protein: CASSVAASGTGELFF; CDR3 DNA: TGTGCCAGCAGTGTGGCAGCCTCGGGGACCGGGGAGCTGTTTTTT
D gene: NA; J gene: TRBJ1-3; clone size: NA; V gene: TRBV19; CDR3 protein: CASSRVETGNTIYF; CDR3 DNA: TGTGCCAGTAGTAGGGTGGAAACTGGAAACACCATATATTTT
D gene: NA; J gene: TRBJ2-2; clone size: NA; V gene: TRBV11-3; CDR3 protein: CASSLVRRPNTGELFF; CDR3 DNA: TGTGCCAGCAGCTTAGTCAGACGCCCGAACACCGGGGAGCTGTTTTTT
D gene: NA; J gene: TRBJ2-7; clone size: few; V gene: TRBV18; CDR3 protein: CASSPLYEQYF; CDR3 DNA: TGTGCCAGCTCCCCCCTTTACGAGCAGTACTTC
D gene: TRBD2; J gene: TRBJ2-7; clone size: NA; V gene: TRBV11-2; CDR3 protein: CASSLPGVAGAREQYF; CDR3 DNA: TGTGCCAGCAGCTTACCAGGGGTAGCGGGAGCACGGGAGCAGTACTTC